A few counts support the clone carrying this TCR beta chain. About 10 milliliters of peripheral blood were drawn from each donor. This record belongs to a study of blood T cells in healthy people across ages. A second PCR of roughly 7 to 11 cycles used a sample-barcoded 5' primer and a J-beta primer mix. TCRdb reprocessed the 5' RACE reads via MiXCR and lists one record per CDR3 protein. The data hold about 1,600,000 distinct CDR3 sequences, with roughly 40% observed a single time. Germline loops: CDR1 SEHNR, CDR2 FQNEAQ (reference sequence). The CDR3 extends over 16 amino acids. V shed 6 bases and J 2 bases; nucleotides not matched to a gene: 9.

The chain employs TRBV7-9 and TRBJ2-1; 8 positions agree with TRBD2. The sample taken for sequencing was blood. This clonotype originated in a woman under 30 in good health. The CDR3 spells CASSSGVGLAYNEQFF. CDR3 in DNA: TGTGCCAGCAGTTCGGGGGTGGGACTAGCCTACAATGAGCAGTTCTTC.